Presented here are 11 T cell receptor beta chains from one specimen sequenced in a study of blood T cell repertoires in COVID-19. The repertoire was sequenced with immunoSEQ multiplex PCR; TCRdb's copy has only in-frame clones and lacks some. This repertoire shows approximately 220,000 clones, nearly 90% found once; its top ten account for less than 4.5%. The sample consisted of PBMCs or T cells enriched from blood (not recorded which). The receptors stem from a woman in her thirties with acute COVID-19.

This chain connects TRBV2 to TRBJ2-2; 8 bases are a match to TRBD2. The CDR3 has 14 amino acids. CDR1 is SNHLY and CDR2 is FYNNEI in the germline V gene. V gave up 8 bases and J gave up 3 bases; unmatched junction bases: 5. The CDR3 DNA is TGTGCCAGCTCCCGGGAGGGGGACACCGGGGAGCTGTTTTTT. It codes for CASSREGDTGELFF.

The V call is TRBV5-1, the J call TRBJ1-1; tentative D call: TRBD1 (5 bases). The CDR3 loop spans 14 amino acids. CDR1 and CDR2 (germline): SGHRS, YFSETQ. The ends were cut back, 6 bases at V and 0 bases at J, with 12 bases in the middle. CDR3 sequence reads: CASMAGNMNTEAFF. The CDR3 DNA sequence: TGCGCCAGCATGGCAGGGAACATGAACACTGAAGCTTTCTTT.

V is TRBV20-1 and J is TRBJ2-7; TRBD2 agrees at 7 bases. The length of the CDR3 is 14 residues. Germline lookup yields CDR1 DFQATT and CDR2 SNEGSKA (reference sequence). CDR3 DNA: TGCAGGGCAAGTCGGGCGGGGGAAGGTCACGAGCAGTACTTC. Translation gives CRASRAGEGHEQYF.

This clone has more than one count but fewer than ten. The chain carries TRBV7-2 and TRBJ2-1; TRBD2 is a possible D gene (6 bases). Germline CDR1 SGHTA, CDR2 FQGNSA. The CDR3 is made up of 15 amino acids. Trimming cost V 1 base and J 6 bases, with 13 bases left between them. The CDR3 loop is CASSLVGLDLNEQFF. The CDR3, as DNA: TGTGCCAGCAGCTTAGTGGGACTCGACCTCAATGAGCAGTTCTTC. The whole variable domain, remainder taken from reference TRBV7-2 and TRBJ2-1, is GAGVSQSPSNKVTEKGKDVELRCDPISGHTALYWYRQSLGQGLEFLIYFQGNSAPDKSGLPSDRFSAERTGGSVSTLTIQRTQQEDSAVYLCASSLVGLDLNEQFFGPGTRLTVL.

This clone appeared once. The gene calls are TRBV18 and TRBJ2-7; D may be TRBD1 (6 bases). Germline V gene data show CDR1 as KGHSH and CDR2 as LQKENI. Trimming left V 5 bases short and J 0 bases short, with 14 bases between. CDR3 length: 15 amino acids. Here the CDR3 DNA reads TGTGCCAGCTCAGCCGGACAGTCGATCTCCTACGAGCAGTACTTC. Translating it yields CASSAGQSISYEQYF.

V is TRBV29-1 and J is TRBJ2-7, with D possibly TRBD1 on 6 matching bases. With 7 bases removed from V and 3 bases from J, the gap between germline ends came to 19 bases. In germline, CDR1 is SQVTM, CDR2 ANQGSEA. This CDR3 has 14 amino acids. This CDR3 reads CSAGGGQTSYEQYF. CDR3 nucleotide sequence: TGCAGCGCCGGTGGCGGACAGACAAGCTACGAGCAGTACTTC.

The chain links TRBV5-1 to TRBJ1-6; 7 positions agree with TRBD1. V shed 3 bases and J 7 bases; nucleotides not matched to a gene: 7. The CDR3 runs 15 residues. Germline CDR1 and CDR2: SGHRS and YFSETQ. Written as DNA, the CDR3 is TGCGCCAGCAGCTCAACAGGGGTCTTAAATTCACCCCTCCACTTT. Translating it yields CASSSTGVLNSPLHF.

The chain uses TRBV2 and TRBJ1-3, with D unresolved. The CDR3 sequence is 14 residues long. V was shortened by 6 bases and J by 0 bases, with 9 bases between the two germline ends. Germline-derived CDR1 and CDR2 are SNHLY and FYNNEI. The CDR3 DNA reads TGTGCCAGCAGAGGTGAGGACTCTGGAAACACCATATATTTT. Protein sequence: CASRGEDSGNTIYF. Complete variable domain (other parts from reference TRBV2 and TRBJ1-3): EPEVTQTPSHQVTQMGQEVILRCVPISNHLYFYWYRQILGQKVEFLVSFYNNEISEKSEIFDDQFSVERPDGSNFTLKIRSTKLEDSAMYFCASRGEDSGNTIYFGEGSWLTVV.

The chain joins TRBV7-2 to TRBJ1-3, with 10 nucleotides matching TRBD1. CDR1 SGHTA and CDR2 FQGNSA come from the germline V gene. After removal of 1 base from V and 1 base from J, the junction contained 1 base not matched to a gene. The CDR3 is made up of 16 amino acids. The CDR3 DNA reads as TGTGCCAGCAGCTTAGGACAGGGGGCTTCTGGAAACACCATATATTTT. It translates to CASSLGQGASGNTIYF.

The chain carries TRBV19 and TRBJ2-1; 14 bases map to TRBD2. The CDR3 length is 19 residues. Looked up from germline, CDR1 is LNHDA and CDR2 is SQIVND (reference sequence). The junction had 14 bases not matched to a gene; V was cut back by 6 bases and J by 4 bases. The CDR3 spells CASSLTSGGASIRYNEQFF. CDR3 in DNA: TGTGCCAGTAGCTTGACTAGCGGGGGGGCGTCGATTAGGTACAATGAGCAGTTCTTC.

This chain connects TRBV12-2 to TRBJ1-1. TRBV12-2 is classified as a pseudogene. The CDR3 extends over 13 amino acids. The CDR3 loop is CASRLVRNTEAFF. CDR3 coding DNA: TGTGCAAGTCGCTTGGTTAGGAACACTGAAGCTTTCTTT.